This T cell receptor beta chain was obtained from a study of graft-versus-host responses after intestinal transplantation (dated by TCRdb to the early 2020s). For the wider study: Multivisceral, liver-intestinal, or isolated intestinal transplants were received by the recipients. To identify alloreactive clones, pre-transplant mixed lymphocyte reaction products were sequenced and compared with unstimulated pre-transplant donor and recipient T cells. The cohort enrolled some 23 intestinal transplant recipients, one of whom was a retransplant, and a few patients without pretransplant specimens were excluded. Instead of going to the commercial service, samples from a few later patients were sequenced in-house on an Illumina MiSeq and processed with MiXCR. Every recipient was given anti-thymocyte globulin induction, followed by around three years of maintenance tacrolimus and steroids. Graft-versus-host and host-versus-graft alloreactive T cell clones were tracked in the graft, circulation and bone marrow after intestinal transplantation using bulk TCR-beta CDR3 sequencing. Donor T cell macrochimerism was defined as a peak of at least 4% donor T cells among recipient peripheral blood mononuclear cells.

A remark on this clone: The antigen this receptor binds is unknown. No much larger clone exists at a distance of one base, and base qualities are not known.

Libraries were prepared through the immunoSEQ multiplex PCR assay. For most patients, genomic DNA was isolated with the Qiagen DNeasy Blood and Tissue Kit and sent frozen to Adaptive Biotechnologies for TCR sequencing. For most patients, genomic DNA was subjected to high-throughput TCR-beta CDR3 sequencing by Adaptive Biotechnologies. The published analysis was carried out like this. Adaptive's ImmunoSEQ software supplied the TCR sequencing data for approximately 18 patients, while MiXCR and VDJtools were used to process a few other patients. To correct CD4 versus CD8 sorting errors, sequences present in both subsets at a frequency ratio below 5:1 were removed. Because the origin of CDR3 nucleotide sequences shared between donor and recipient could not be assigned, those sequences were removed. At least 2-fold expansion over unstimulated cells and a minimum CFSE-low frequency of 0.002% (template counts) or 0.001% (read counts) were required for clones to be classified as alloreactive. Clones detected in sequenced pre-transplant spleen, lymph node, or MLR CFSE-low populations of the donor or recipient were defined as mappable. The cumulative frequency of alloreactive clones was calculated as a percentage of all sequences, weighted by copy number. TCRdb provides this immuneACCESS table in a form limited to in-frame rearrangements. Some clones are lacking; in checked studies, under half of them reflect an unresolved V gene, and why the rest are absent is not known. That table supplies the V and J calls and clone size; D and trimming were determined from the DNA. This sample holds tens of thousands of clones; roughly 92% were observed only once. In total, the top ten clones hold approximately 0.3% of the sample.

The CDR3 runs 14 residues from the cysteine to the phenylalanine. Solely the CDR3 DNA is kept, with 42 bases framed from the first base. V and J are truncated by 3 bases and 4 bases respectively, leaving an intervening sequence of 12 bases. CDR1 and CDR2, per the germline V gene, are SGHAT and FQNNGV. General study outcomes and caveats: GvH clones were found in recipient bone marrow, and some of the GvH clones appeared earlier in ileal mucosa or blood, which is consistent with an intestinal mucosal origin. Patients with donor T cell macrochimerism had high GvH to HvG T cell clonal ratios in their allografts. Early after transplant, peak levels of circulating GvH clones were found to be associated with declines in HvG clones. The conclusions were limited by the relatively low number and heterogeneity of the intestinal transplant patients.

What the time point label conveys for this sample: cells obtained before transplantation from donor or recipient. CD3+CD4+ and CD3+CD8+ populations were FACS-sorted from unstimulated pre-transplant donor and recipient cells taken from spleen or lymph nodes. The sequence was collected from a human donor who received an intestinal transplant. The rearrangement joined TRBV11-2 to TRBJ1-2, with the D gene not confidently named. The sequenced sample was unstimulated CD4+ T cells sorted from spleen or lymph node cells, obtained before intestinal transplant. The base sequence is TGTGCCAGCAGCTTGGGATTTATAATCTATGGCTACACCTTC. This yields the protein CASSLGFIIYGYTF.